These 9 T cell receptor beta chains were sequenced from one sample in a study of T cells after yellow fever vaccination. TCRdb used MiXCR to reprocess the 5' RACE reads, holding one entry per CDR3 protein. The data show about 330,000 distinct CDR3 sequences, approximately 4% seen once. The specimen was PBMCs, collected 5 days after the yellow fever booster vaccination. Receptor source: a man younger than 30 who received the YFV17D yellow fever vaccine.

This clonotype was seen more than once but under ten times. The chain recombines TRBV9 with TRBJ2-6, with D possibly TRBD1 on 5 matching bases. This CDR3 has 15 residues. Germline CDR1 is SGDLS and CDR2 is YYNGEE. V shed 4 bases and J shed 3 bases, with 11 bases lying between them. This CDR3 is CASSLGHFGANVLTF. The CDR3 DNA reads as TGTGCCAGCAGCCTAGGACATTTTGGGGCCAACGTCCTGACTTTC. The full variable domain, its missing parts supplied by reference TRBV9 and TRBJ2-6, is DSGVTQTPKHLITATGQRVTLRCSPRSGDLSVYWYQQSLDQGLQFLIQYYNGEERAKGNILERFSAQQFPDLHSELNLSSLELGDSALYFCASSLGHFGANVLTFGAGSRLTVL.

In this sample, this clonotype turned up many times. This sequence joins TRBV7-9 and TRBJ2-1; D is perhaps TRBD1 or TRBD2 (5 bases each). The CDR3 runs to 15 residues. V was clipped by 1 base and J by 8 bases, with 15 bases between them. CDR1 and CDR2 (germline): SEHNR, FQNEAQ (reference sequence). The CDR3 region is CASSLGQGDTDEQFF. Written as DNA, the CDR3 is TGTGCCAGCAGCTTAGGGCAGGGAGACACCGATGAGCAGTTCTTC.

V usage is TRBV10-3 and J usage is TRBJ2-7; D unclear. Germline loops: CDR1 ENHRY, CDR2 SYGVKD. V was clipped by 4 bases and J by 1 base, with 2 bases between them. This CDR3 is 11 amino acids long. CDR3 amino acids: CAISGSYEQYV. In nucleotides, the CDR3 is TGTGCCATCAGTGGTTCCTACGAGCAGTACGTC.

This clonotype was recorded at least ten times. V and J are TRBV21-1 and TRBJ2-2; the D call in the table, TRBD1, was not verified against the DNA. TRBV21-1 is flagged as a pseudogene. This CDR3 is built from 16 residues. The CDR3 loop reads CASSTSGTPNTGELFF. The CDR3 coding sequence is TGTGCCAGCAGCACTTCCGGGACACCTAACACCGGGGAGCTGTTTTTT.

Many counts were recorded for this clonotype. V and J are TRBV27 and TRBJ2-7, with D maybe TRBD2 (6 bases). V was pared by 3 bases and J by 1 base, with 10 bases between. This CDR3 spans 14 amino acids. From germline, CDR1 is MNHEY and CDR2 SMNVEV (reference sequence). The DNA for the CDR3 is TGTGCCAGCAGTTTTGGGGGGACTTCCTACGAGCAGTACTTC. As protein: CASSFGGTSYEQYF.

This chain uses TRBV7-2 with TRBJ2-5; the D is unclear. Germline CDR1 and CDR2: SGHTA and FQGNSA. The CDR3 consists of 15 residues. V dropped 3 bases and J dropped 3 bases, with 14 bases sitting between them. The DNA of the CDR3 is TGTGCCAGCAGCTTGGGTCTTGGAATCAAAGAGACCCAGTACTTC. Translated: CASSLGLGIKETQYF. Drawing the rest from reference TRBV7-2 and TRBJ2-5, the complete variable domain is GAGVSQSPSNKVTEKGKDVELRCDPISGHTALYWYRQSLGQGLEFLIYFQGNSAPDKSGLPSDRFSAERTGGSVSTLTIQRTQQEDSAVYLCASSLGLGIKETQYFGPGTRLLVL.

This clonotype has more than one count but fewer than ten. This chain uses TRBV4-1 with TRBJ2-1; maybe TRBD2 (6 bases). The CDR3 covers 13 residues. Trimming pared 0 bases from V and 12 bases from J, leaving 12 bases between. Germline CDR1 and CDR2: MGHRA and YSYEKL. CDR3 sequence (DNA): TGCGCCAGCAGCCAAGATAGCGCGGGGTGGCAGTTCTTC. This gives the protein CASSQDSAGWQFF.

There are many counts of this clonotype. The V call is TRBV4-3, the J call TRBJ1-2, with TRBD1 matching over 12 bases. The CDR3 contains 15 residues. The V gene end was trimmed by 3 bases and the J gene end by 2 bases; junction bases not matched to a gene: 1. Germline CDR1 reads LGHNA; CDR2 reads YSLEER. CDR3 amino acids: CASSQGQGANYGYTF. The CDR3 coding sequence is TGCGCCAGCAGCCAGGGACAGGGGGCAAACTATGGCTACACCTTC.

This clonotype was seen a few times. The CDR3 here is CASSFGGGITEAFF. CDR3 nucleotide sequence: TGTGCCAGCAGCTTTGGGGGTGGGATCACTGAAGCTTTCTTT. This sequence joins TRBV7-2 and TRBJ1-1, with TRBD1 as a possible D gene (5 bases). The CDR3 spans 14 residues. V was pared by 3 bases and J by 4 bases, with 12 bases between. Germline V gene data show CDR1 as SGHTA and CDR2 as FQGNSA.